The 22 T cell receptor beta chains given below trace back to one sample, sequenced in a study of identical twins. TCRdb passed the 5' RACE reads through MiXCR, listing each CDR3 protein once. The sample yields about 700,000 distinct CDR3 sequences, around 6% seen once. Input material: naive T cells sorted from blood. These receptors all stem from a young man in good health.

In its sample, this clonotype was seen many times. CDR3: CASSRDSSYEQFF. CDR3 DNA sequence: TGCGCCAGCAGCAGGGACAGCTCGTATGAGCAGTTCTTC. The chain recombines TRBV5-1 with TRBJ2-1; 7 bases align to TRBD1. The germline V gene has CDR1 SGHRS and CDR2 YFSETQ. Losses at the gene ends were 4 bases for V and 8 bases for J; bases not matched to a gene: 6. CDR3 length: 13 amino acids.

The chain carries TRBV12-3 or TRBV12-4 and TRBJ1-2; 7 nucleotides line up with TRBD1. This CDR3 is 14 amino acids long. The junction had 4 bases not matched to a gene; V was cut back by 3 bases and J by 3 bases. The DNA of the CDR3 is TGTGCCAGCAGTTTTACAGGGGCGGACTATGGCTACACCTTC. This encodes CASSFTGADYGYTF.

The chain recombines TRBV12-3 or TRBV12-4 with TRBJ2-7, with D perhaps TRBD1 (6 bases). The ends were cut back, 2 bases at V and 6 bases at J, with 11 bases in the middle. The CDR3 has 13 residues. Here the CDR3 reads CASSLRPGVEQYV. The CDR3 nucleotides are TGTGCCAGCAGTTTAAGGCCAGGGGTCGAGCAGTACGTC.

This clonotype was seen at least ten times. V and J are TRBV20-1 and TRBJ2-7, with 7 bases fitting TRBD1. Losses at the gene ends were 3 bases for V and 3 bases for J; bases not matched to a gene: 2. The V gene's germline CDR1 is DFQATT and CDR2 SNEGSKA (reference sequence). The CDR3 is 12 residues long. Here the CDR3 DNA reads TGCAGTGCTAGGAACAGGGGCTACGAGCAGTACTTC. Translation gives CSARNRGYEQYF.

This clonotype was counted at least ten times. V and J are TRBV29-1 and TRBJ2-1; possibly TRBD2 for D (5 bases). Germline V gene lookup returns CDR1 SQVTM and CDR2 ANQGSEA. The germline V and J ends were trimmed by 8 bases and 2 bases, with 10 bases remaining between them. The CDR3 loop spans 12 amino acids. The CDR3 sequence is CSSRTAYNEQFF. DNA of the CDR3: TGCAGCTCTAGGACTGCCTACAATGAGCAGTTCTTC.

The chain is built from TRBV13 and TRBJ2-2, with D possibly being TRBD2 (6 bases). CDR3 length: 16 residues. V dropped 4 bases and J dropped 3 bases, with 15 bases sitting between them. Germline CDR1 PRHDT, CDR2 FYEKMQ (reference sequence). CDR3 in DNA: TGTGCCAGCAGCTACCTTAGCGGAGTAGACACCGGGGAGCTGTTTTTT. Translating gives CASSYLSGVDTGELFF.

This clonotype came up many times. V and J are TRBV28 and TRBJ2-7; the match to TRBD2 covers 11 bases. Germline V CDR1 and CDR2: MDHEN, SYDVKM. This CDR3 comprises 15 residues. The J segment lost 2 bases and the V segment lost 10 bases, leaving 10 bases of the junction unmatched. CDR3 residues: CATLPGLAVTYEQYF. As DNA, the CDR3 is TGTGCCACCCTTCCGGGACTAGCGGTAACCTACGAGCAGTACTTC.

This clonotype was seen more than once but under ten times. The rearrangement uses TRBV14 and TRBJ2-5, with a tentative D call TRBD1 (6 bases). This CDR3 spans 15 amino acids. The germline CDR1 and CDR2 sequences are SGHDN and FVKESK. V was shortened by 4 bases and J by 1 base, with 13 bases between the two germline ends. Here the CDR3 DNA reads TGTGCCAGCAGCCGCGCGACAGGAGTCCAAGAGACCCAGTACTTC. Its translation is CASSRATGVQETQYF.

This clonotype appeared many times. The genes are TRBV7-6 and TRBJ1-6, with D perhaps matching TRBD1 (6 bases). Trimming took 4 bases from V and 12 from J, leaving 13 bases between them. Germline-derived CDR1 and CDR2 are SGHVS and FNYEAQ. The CDR3 consists of 13 residues. CDR3 loop: CASSSVGGGPLHF. The CDR3 nucleotides are TGTGCCAGCAGCTCGGTAGGGGGAGGACCCCTCCACTTT.

This clonotype was detected ten times or more. The rearrangement joins TRBV10-3 to TRBJ2-1; 7 bases map to TRBD1. The germline gives CDR1 ENHRY, CDR2 SYGVKD. This CDR3 spans 14 amino acids. The V segment lost 5 bases and the J segment 9 bases; nucleotides outside the gene matches: 10. The CDR3, as DNA: TGTGCCATCAGTCCCTCCGGACAGGCGCGTGAGCAGTTCTTC. It translates to CAISPSGQAREQFF.

The genes are TRBV5-6 and TRBJ1-2; 9 nucleotides line up with TRBD1. V lost 4 bases, J lost 4 bases, and 5 bases stayed unmatched. The CDR3 loop spans 14 amino acids. Looked up from germline, CDR1 is SGHDT and CDR2 is YYEEEE. Here the CDR3 DNA reads TGTGCCAGCAGCCTCGGGACAGGGACCTATGGCTACACCTTC. Encoded protein: CASSLGTGTYGYTF.

This chain links TRBV5-1 with TRBJ2-2; maybe TRBD1 (6 bases). Looked up from germline, CDR1 is SGHRS and CDR2 is YFSETQ. This CDR3 contains 14 residues. The V end was cut by 0 bases, the J end by 6 bases, with 9 bases between. The CDR3, as DNA: TGCGCCAGCAGCTTGGAACAGGGTGCCGGGGAGCTGTTTTTT. Translated, it gives CASSLEQGAGELFF.

This clonotype was picked up a small number of times. The chain links TRBV14 to TRBJ2-5; TRBD1 matches 7 bases. The CDR3 covers 15 residues. Trimming at V came to 3 bases and at J to 3 bases, leaving 7 bases not matched to a gene. The V gene's germline CDR1 is SGHDN and CDR2 FVKESK. CDR3 region: CASSHPGQRKETQYF. DNA of the CDR3: TGTGCCAGCAGCCACCCGGGACAGCGAAAAGAGACCCAGTACTTC. The variable domain in full, completed from reference TRBV14 and TRBJ2-5, reads EAGVTQFPSHSVIEKGQTVTLRCDPISGHDNLYWYRRVMGKEIKFLLHFVKESKQDESGMPNNRFLAERTGGTYSTLKVQPAELEDSGVYFCASSHPGQRKETQYFGPGTRLLVL.

This clonotype has ten or more counts. The CDR3 loop reads CSARDRASGNYEQYF. CDR3 nucleotides: TGCAGTGCTAGAGATAGGGCTAGCGGGAACTACGAGCAGTACTTC. This chain connects TRBV20-1 to TRBJ2-7, with 9 bases matching TRBD2. Germline-derived CDR1 and CDR2 are DFQATT and SNEGSKA (reference sequence). The CDR3 runs to 15 residues. Trimming cost V 0 bases and J 3 bases; bases outside gene matches: 6.

Only a few counts were recorded for this clonotype. The rearrangement uses TRBV20-1 and TRBJ2-3; D may be TRBD2 (5 bases). V was pared by 6 bases and J by 3 bases, with 13 bases between. Germline V CDR1 and CDR2: DFQATT, SNEGSKA (reference sequence). This CDR3 contains 13 residues. For the CDR3, the DNA is TGCAGTGCCCTGAGCGGCCCGACAGATACGCAGTATTTT. This translates into CSALSGPTDTQYF.

This clonotype has just a few counts. The chain recombines TRBV13 with TRBJ2-6; D is ambiguous. The CDR3 sequence is 14 residues long. V lost 2 bases and J lost 2, with 4 bases in between. CDR1 and CDR2 from the germline V gene are PRHDT and FYEKMQ (reference sequence). CDR3 nucleotide sequence: TGTGCCAGCAGCTTAAGAGCTGGGGCCAACGTCCTGACTTTC. Translated: CASSLRAGANVLTF.

This clonotype occurred many times. The V and J genes are TRBV12-3 or TRBV12-4 and TRBJ2-7, with D uncertain. V was pared by 4 bases and J by 6 bases, with 13 bases between. CDR3 size: 13 residues. CDR3 sequence (DNA): TGTGCCAGCAGTTCGAATTTGGGTGCCGAGCAGTACGTC. It yields the protein CASSSNLGAEQYV.

Ten or more counts support this clonotype. The V gene is TRBV27, the J gene TRBJ2-1; TRBD2 matches 11 bases. The CDR3 extends over 16 amino acids. The germline V gene encodes CDR1 MNHEY and CDR2 SMNVEV (reference sequence). With 0 bases clipped from V and 9 bases from J, the junction kept 7 bases outside the gene matches. As DNA, the CDR3 is TGTGCCAGCAGTTTATCTAGCGGGAGGGCCAAGGGTGAGCAGTTCTTC. It encodes CASSLSSGRAKGEQFF.

This clonotype was found many times. This chain connects TRBV7-8 to TRBJ2-6; no firm D call. CDR3 length equals 16 residues. CDR1 and CDR2 from the germline V gene are SGHVS and FQNEAQ. V was clipped by 2 bases and J by 1 base, with 9 bases between them. The CDR3, as DNA: TGTGCCAGCAGCTTATATAGGGCGTCTGGGGCCAACGTCCTGACTTTC. Translation gives CASSLYRASGANVLTF.

This clonotype came up many times. This sequence joins TRBV20-1 and TRBJ2-1; 11 bases map to TRBD2. Germline V CDR1 and CDR2: DFQATT, SNEGSKA (reference sequence). The CDR3 covers 14 residues. After removal of 5 bases from V and 6 bases from J, the junction contained 6 bases not matched to a gene. CDR3 coding DNA: TGCAGTGCTTGGGATCTAGCGGGAGGCAATGAGCAGTTCTTC. It specifies CSAWDLAGGNEQFF.

The table lists this clonotype with many counts. This chain links TRBV20-1 with TRBJ2-7; 7 bases match TRBD1. V was clipped by 3 bases and J by 4 bases; unmatched bases: 6. The CDR3 length is 13 residues. Germline assignment: CDR1 DFQATT and CDR2 SNEGSKA (reference sequence). The CDR3 bases are TGCAGTGCTAGGTCGGGACAGTTATACGAGCAGTACGTC. Protein product: CSARSGQLYEQYV.

This sequence joins TRBV7-2 and TRBJ1-2, with a possible D match to TRBD1 (6 bases). Germline CDR1 SGHTA, CDR2 FQGNSA. The CDR3 is made up of 14 amino acids. Deletions cut 4 bases from V and 6 bases from J, with 15 bases between. CDR3 DNA: TGTGCCAGCAGCTCCCTGGGGGGGGCAGATGGCTACACCTTC. Translated: CASSSLGGADGYTF.